This T cell receptor (beta chain) was sequenced during a study of T cell changes during pregnancy in multiple sclerosis. Using immunoSEQ multiplex PCR, the repertoire was profiled, and TCRdb retains in-frame clones only, with some absent. There are 35,000 to 55,000 clones in the sample; roughly nine tenths occur only once, and 0.95% to 1.5% lies in the top ten. Germline V gene sequence: CDR1 MGHRA, CDR2 YSYEKL. The length of the CDR3 is 15 residues. Trimming cost V 0 bases and J 2 bases, with 7 bases left between them. The rearrangement joins TRBV4-1 to TRBJ2-2; D is uncertain. The receptor comes from a female donor with multiple sclerosis, enrolled in a pregnancy study. The specimen comprised CD4+ T cells from peripheral blood mononuclear cells, sampled after pregnancy. As DNA, the CDR3 is TGCGCCAGCAGCCAAGATCGCCTAAACACCGGGGAGCTGTTTTTT. Translation gives CASSQDRLNTGELFF.